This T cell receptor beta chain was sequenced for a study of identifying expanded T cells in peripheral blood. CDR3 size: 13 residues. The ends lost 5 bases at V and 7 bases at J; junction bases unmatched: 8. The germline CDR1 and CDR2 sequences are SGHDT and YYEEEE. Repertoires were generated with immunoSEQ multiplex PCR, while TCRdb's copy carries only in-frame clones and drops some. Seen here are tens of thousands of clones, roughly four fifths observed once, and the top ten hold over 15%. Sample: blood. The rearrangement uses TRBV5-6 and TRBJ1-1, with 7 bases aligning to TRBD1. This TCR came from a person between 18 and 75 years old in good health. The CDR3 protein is CASRRQGNREAFF. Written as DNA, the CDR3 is TGTGCCAGCAGGCGACAGGGAAACCGTGAAGCTTTCTTT.